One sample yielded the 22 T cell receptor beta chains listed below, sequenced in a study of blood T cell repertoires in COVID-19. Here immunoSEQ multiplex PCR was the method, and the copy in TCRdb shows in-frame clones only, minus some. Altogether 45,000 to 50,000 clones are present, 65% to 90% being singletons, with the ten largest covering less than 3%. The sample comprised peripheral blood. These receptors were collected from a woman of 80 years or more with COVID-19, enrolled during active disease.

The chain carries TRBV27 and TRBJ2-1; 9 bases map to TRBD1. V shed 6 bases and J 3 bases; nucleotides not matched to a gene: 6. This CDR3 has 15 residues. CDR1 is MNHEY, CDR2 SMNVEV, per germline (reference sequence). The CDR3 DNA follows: TGTGCCAGCAGACAAGGACAGGGGTACTACAATGAGCAGTTCTTC. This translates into CASRQGQGYYNEQFF.

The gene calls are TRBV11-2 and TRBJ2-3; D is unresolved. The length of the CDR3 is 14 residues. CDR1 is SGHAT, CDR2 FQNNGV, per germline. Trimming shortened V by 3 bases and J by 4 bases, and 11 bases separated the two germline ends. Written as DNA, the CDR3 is TGTGCCAGCAGCTTGTCCCGAGTCGCAGATACGCAGTATTTT. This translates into CASSLSRVADTQYF.

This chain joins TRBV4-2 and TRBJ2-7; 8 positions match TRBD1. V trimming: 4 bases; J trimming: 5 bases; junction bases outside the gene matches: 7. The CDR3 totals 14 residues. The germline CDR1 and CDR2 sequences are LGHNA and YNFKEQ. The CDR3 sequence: CASSRGQGADEQYF. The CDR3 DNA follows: TGTGCCAGCAGCCGTGGGCAGGGGGCGGACGAGCAGTACTTC.

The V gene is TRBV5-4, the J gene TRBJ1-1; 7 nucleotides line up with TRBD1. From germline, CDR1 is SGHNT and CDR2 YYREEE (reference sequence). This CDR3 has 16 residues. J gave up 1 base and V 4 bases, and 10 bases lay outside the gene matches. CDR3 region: CASSHGPDRTNTEAFF. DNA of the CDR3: TGTGCCAGCAGCCACGGGCCGGACAGGACGAACACTGAAGCTTTCTTT.

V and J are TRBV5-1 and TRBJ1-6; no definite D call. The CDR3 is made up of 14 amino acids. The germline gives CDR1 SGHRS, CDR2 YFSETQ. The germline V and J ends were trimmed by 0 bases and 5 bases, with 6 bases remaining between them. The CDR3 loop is CASSLEADNSPLHF. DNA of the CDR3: TGCGCCAGCAGCTTGGAAGCGGATAATTCACCCCTCCACTTT.

In DNA, the CDR3 is TGCAGCGTGTGGACAGGGGACACAGATACGCAGTATTTT. The encoded protein is CSVWTGDTDTQYF. The genes are TRBV29-1 and TRBJ2-3; TRBD1 matches at 9 bases. Germline lookup yields CDR1 SQVTM and CDR2 ANQGSEA. Losses at the gene ends were 6 bases for V and 2 bases for J; bases not matched to a gene: 3. The CDR3 has 13 residues.

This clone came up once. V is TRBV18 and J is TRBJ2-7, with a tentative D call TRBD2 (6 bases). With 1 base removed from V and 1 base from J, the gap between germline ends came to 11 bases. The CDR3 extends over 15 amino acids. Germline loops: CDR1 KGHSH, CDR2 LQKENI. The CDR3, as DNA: TGTGCCAGCTCACCACTGCCGGAGGGTTCCTACGAGCAGTACTTC. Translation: CASSPLPEGSYEQYF. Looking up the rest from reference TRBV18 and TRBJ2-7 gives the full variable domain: NAGVMQNPRHLVRRRGQEARLRCSPMKGHSHVYWYRQLPEEGLKFMVYLQKENIIDESGMPKERFSAEFPKEGPSILRIQQVVRGDSAAYFCASSPLPEGSYEQYFGPGTRLTVT.

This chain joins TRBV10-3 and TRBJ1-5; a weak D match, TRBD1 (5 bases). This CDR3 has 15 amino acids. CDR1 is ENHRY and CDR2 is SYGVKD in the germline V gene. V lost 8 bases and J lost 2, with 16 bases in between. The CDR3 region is CAIGQRGDGNQPQHF. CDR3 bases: TGTGCCATCGGTCAACGGGGGGATGGCAATCAGCCCCAGCATTTT.

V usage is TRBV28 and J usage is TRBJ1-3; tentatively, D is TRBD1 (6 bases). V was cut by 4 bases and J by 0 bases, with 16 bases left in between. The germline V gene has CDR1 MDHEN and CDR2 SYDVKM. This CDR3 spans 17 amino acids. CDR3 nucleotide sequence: TGTGCCAGCAGTTCAAAAGCCTCAGGGGCCTCTGGAAACACCATATATTTT. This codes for CASSSKASGASGNTIYF.

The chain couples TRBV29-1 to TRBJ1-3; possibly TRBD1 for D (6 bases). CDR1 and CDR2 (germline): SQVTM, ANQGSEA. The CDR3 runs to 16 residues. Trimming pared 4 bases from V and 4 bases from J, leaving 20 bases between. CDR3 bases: TGCAGCGTTGTGGGGGTACAGGGACGTGCAGGAAACACCATATATTTT. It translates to CSVVGVQGRAGNTIYF. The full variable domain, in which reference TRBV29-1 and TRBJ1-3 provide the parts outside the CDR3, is SAVISQKPSRDICQRGTSLTIQCQVDSQVTMMFWYRQQPGQSLTLIATANQGSEATYESGFVIDKFPISRPNLTFSTLTVSNMSPEDSSIYLCSVVGVQGRAGNTIYFGEGSWLTVV.

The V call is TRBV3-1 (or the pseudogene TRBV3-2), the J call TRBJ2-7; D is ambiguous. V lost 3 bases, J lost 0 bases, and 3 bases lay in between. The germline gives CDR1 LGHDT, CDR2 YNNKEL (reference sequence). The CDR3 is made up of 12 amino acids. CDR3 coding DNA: TGTGCCAGCAGCCATCGCTCCTACGAGCAGTACTTC. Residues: CASSHRSYEQYF.

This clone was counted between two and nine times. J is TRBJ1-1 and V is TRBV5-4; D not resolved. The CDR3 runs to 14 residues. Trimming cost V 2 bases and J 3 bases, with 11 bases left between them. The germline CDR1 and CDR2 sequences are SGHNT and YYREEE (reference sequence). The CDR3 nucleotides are TGTGCCAGCAGCTTCCCCACCGGGGACACTGAAGCTTTCTTT. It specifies CASSFPTGDTEAFF. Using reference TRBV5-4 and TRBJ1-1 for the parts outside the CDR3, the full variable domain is ETGVTQSPTHLIKTRGQQVTLRCSSQSGHNTVSWYQQALGQGPQFIFQYYREEENGRGNFPPRFSGLQFPNYSSELNVNALELDDSALYLCASSFPTGDTEAFFGQGTRLTVV.

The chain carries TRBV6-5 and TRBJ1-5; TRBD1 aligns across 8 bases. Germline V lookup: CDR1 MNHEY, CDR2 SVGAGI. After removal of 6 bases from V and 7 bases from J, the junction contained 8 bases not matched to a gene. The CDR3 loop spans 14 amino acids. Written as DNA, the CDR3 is TGTGCCAGCAGGCCACAGGGGGTTTGGCAGCCCCAGCATTTT. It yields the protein CASRPQGVWQPQHF.

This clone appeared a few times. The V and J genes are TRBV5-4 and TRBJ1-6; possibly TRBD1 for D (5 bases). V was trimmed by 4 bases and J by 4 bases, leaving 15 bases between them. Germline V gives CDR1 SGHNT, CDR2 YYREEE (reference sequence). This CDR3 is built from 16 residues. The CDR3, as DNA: TGTGCCAGCAGCCCGGGACTGCGTCTTTATAATTCACCCCTCCACTTT. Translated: CASSPGLRLYNSPLHF.

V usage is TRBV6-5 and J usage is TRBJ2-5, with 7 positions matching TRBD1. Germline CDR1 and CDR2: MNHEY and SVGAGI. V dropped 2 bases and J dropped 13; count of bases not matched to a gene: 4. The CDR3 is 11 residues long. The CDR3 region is CASSYGGTAYF. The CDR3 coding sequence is TGTGCCAGCAGTTACGGTGGGACAGCGTACTTC.

In nucleotides, the CDR3 is TGTGCCAGCAGACTAGCGGGAGGGCCAGATACGCAGTATTTT. Protein sequence: CASRLAGGPDTQYF. The rearrangement uses TRBV6-6 and TRBJ2-3; TRBD2 aligns across 13 bases. Germline V gives CDR1 MNHNY, CDR2 SVGAGI (reference sequence). V shed 6 bases and J 4 bases; nucleotides not matched to a gene: 1. This CDR3 comprises 14 residues.

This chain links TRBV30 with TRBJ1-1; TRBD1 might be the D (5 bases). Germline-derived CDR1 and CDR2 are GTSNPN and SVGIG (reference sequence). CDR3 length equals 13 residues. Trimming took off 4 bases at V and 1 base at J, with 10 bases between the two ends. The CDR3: CAWTRQRNTEAFF. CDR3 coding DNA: TGTGCCTGGACCCGACAGAGGAACACTGAAGCTTTCTTT.

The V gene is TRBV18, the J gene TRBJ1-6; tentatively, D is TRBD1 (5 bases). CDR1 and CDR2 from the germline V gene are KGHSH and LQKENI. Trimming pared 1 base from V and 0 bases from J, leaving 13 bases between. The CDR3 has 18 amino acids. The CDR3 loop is CASSPRQTQSSYNSPLHF. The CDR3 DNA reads TGTGCCAGCTCACCACGACAGACCCAAAGCTCCTATAATTCACCCCTCCACTTT.

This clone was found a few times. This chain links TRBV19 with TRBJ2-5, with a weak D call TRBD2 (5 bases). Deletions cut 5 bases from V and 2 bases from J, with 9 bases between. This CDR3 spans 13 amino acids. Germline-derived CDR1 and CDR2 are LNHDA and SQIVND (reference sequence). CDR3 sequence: CASSPTGQETQYF. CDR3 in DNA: TGTGCCAGTAGTCCTACGGGACAAGAGACCCAGTACTTC.

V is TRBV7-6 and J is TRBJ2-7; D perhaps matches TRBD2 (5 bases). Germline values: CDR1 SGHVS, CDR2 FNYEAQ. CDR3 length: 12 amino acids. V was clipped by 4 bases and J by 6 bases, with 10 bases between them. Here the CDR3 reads CASSSPSGEQYF. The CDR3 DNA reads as TGTGCCAGCAGCTCCCCAAGCGGCGAGCAGTACTTC.

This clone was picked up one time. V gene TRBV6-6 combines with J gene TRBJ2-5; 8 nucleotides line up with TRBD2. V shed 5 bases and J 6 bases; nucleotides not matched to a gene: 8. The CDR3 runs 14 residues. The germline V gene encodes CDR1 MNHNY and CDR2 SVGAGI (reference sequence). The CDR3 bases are TGTGCCAGCAGTCCCGGGGGGGGTCGCAAGACCCAGTACTTC. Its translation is CASSPGGGRKTQYF.

The chain's CDR3 is CASSLDRAGNTIYF. The CDR3 coding sequence is TGCGCCAGCAGCTTGGACAGGGCTGGAAACACCATATATTTT. The chain couples TRBV5-1 to TRBJ1-3; D is possibly TRBD1 (6 bases). The germline V and J ends were trimmed by 0 bases and 2 bases, with 6 bases remaining between them. This CDR3 is built from 14 residues. Germline V gene data show CDR1 as SGHRS and CDR2 as YFSETQ.